Included here is one TCR beta chain sequence, with context. Original processing notes: Reference gene primer amplification gave estimated nucleated cell counts. The table came from immunoSEQ multiplex PCR; TCRdb's copy has only in-frame clones and leaves some out. That table supplies the V and J calls and clone size; D and trimming were determined from the DNA. The data contain 250,000 to 300,000 clones, 85% to 90% of them singletons. Between the trimmed V and J ends, which lost 2 bases and 6 bases, there was a span of 8 bases. This CDR3 is 13 amino acids long. CDR1 is MNHNS and CDR2 is SASEGT in the germline V gene. The data originate from a study of blood T cell repertoires in COVID-19. Study context: In each case, the material was cDNA or gDNA derived from T cells, B-cell-depleted T cells, or PBMCs.

This study enrolled people aged 18 to 89 from about two dozen US geographic areas. Cohorts were assigned according to the clinical history that participants reported. The chain uses TRBV6-1 and TRBJ1-5; D gene uncertain. This TCR came from a man aged 18 to 30 who had recovered from COVID-19. The material sequenced was PBMCs or T cells enriched from blood (not recorded which). The CDR3, as DNA: TGTGCCAGCAGTGAACGTTCGAGTCAGCCCCAGCATTTT. Encoded protein: CASSERSSQPQHF.